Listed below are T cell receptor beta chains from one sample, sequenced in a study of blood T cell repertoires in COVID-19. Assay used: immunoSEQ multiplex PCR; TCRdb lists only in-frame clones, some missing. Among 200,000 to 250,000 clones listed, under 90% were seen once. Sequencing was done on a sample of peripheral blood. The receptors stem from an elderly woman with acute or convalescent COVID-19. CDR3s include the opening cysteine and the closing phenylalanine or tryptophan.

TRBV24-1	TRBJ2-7	CATSDSEGTGVQQYF
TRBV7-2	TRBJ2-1	CASSLRYSIFGEQFF
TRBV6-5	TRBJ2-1	CASRKTGGDLNEQFF
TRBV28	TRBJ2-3	CASSLSYSLYTDTQYF
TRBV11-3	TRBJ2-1	CASSLAGLAGVNEQFF
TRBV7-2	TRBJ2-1	CASSPGLAGGPVKQFF
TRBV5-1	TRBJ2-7	CASSGWTGTYEQYF
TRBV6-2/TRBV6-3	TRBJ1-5	CASSYSASDQPQHF
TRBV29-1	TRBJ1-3	CSVGESGGPSSGNTIYF
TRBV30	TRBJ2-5	CAWSLGAGGKETQYF
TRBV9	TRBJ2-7	CASSVGGGGTSYEQYF
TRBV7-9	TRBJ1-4	CASSLWAQTSEKLFF
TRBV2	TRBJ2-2	CASRWTATNTGELFF
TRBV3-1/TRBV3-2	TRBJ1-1	CASSTRGNTEAFF
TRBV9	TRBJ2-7	CASSRLKGTGDYEQYF
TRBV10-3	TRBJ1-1	CAISGSRGNTEAFF
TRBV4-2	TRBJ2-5	CASSSGAVQETQYF
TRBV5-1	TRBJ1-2	CASSSGTDPYGYTF
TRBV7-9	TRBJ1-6	CASSLGAVNSPLHF
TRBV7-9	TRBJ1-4	CASSQGTPKANEKLFF
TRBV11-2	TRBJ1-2	CASSPANYGYTF
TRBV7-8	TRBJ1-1	CASSLGGGTEAFF
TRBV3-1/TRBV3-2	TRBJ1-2	CASSRSERYGYTF
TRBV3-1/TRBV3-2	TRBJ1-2	CASTPGPGNYGYTF
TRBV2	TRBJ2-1	CASSEAHFLAVSYNEQFF
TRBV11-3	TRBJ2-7	CASSLVGGTTYEQYF
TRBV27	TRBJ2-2	CASSPDRRVGELFF
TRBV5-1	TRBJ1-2	CASSSGQGYYGYTF
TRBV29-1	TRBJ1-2	CSVERRDSGYGYTF
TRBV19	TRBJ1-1	CASSVETGGDTEAFF
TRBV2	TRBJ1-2	CASSELAGNYGYTF
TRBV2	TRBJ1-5	CASSETGFGTNQPQHF
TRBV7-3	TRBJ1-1	CASSSGVKTEAFF
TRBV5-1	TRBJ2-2	CASSRLAESTGELFF
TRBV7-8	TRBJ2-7	CASSTYPVSYEQYF
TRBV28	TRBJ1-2	CASSSRGQGRNYGYTF
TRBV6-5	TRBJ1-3	CASSLQGLGNTIYF
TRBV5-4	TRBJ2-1	CASRFDLEGAGGRENEQFF
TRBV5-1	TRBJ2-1	CASSFLGTGGSEQFF
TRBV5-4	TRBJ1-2	CASSSTRSGGLDGYTF
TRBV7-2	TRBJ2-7	CASSLALKNYEQYF
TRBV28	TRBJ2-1	CASSLGTPSYNEQFF
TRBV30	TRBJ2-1	CAWRLSRAWDYNEQFF
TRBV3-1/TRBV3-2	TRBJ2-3	CASSQGPREGQYF
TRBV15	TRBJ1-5	CATSRVGGGMDPQHF
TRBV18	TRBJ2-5	CASSPQGGAETQYF
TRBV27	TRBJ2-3	CASRQAGDADTQYF
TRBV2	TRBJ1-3	CASSEWGGTGNTIYF
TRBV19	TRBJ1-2	CASSMVYRTDYGYTF
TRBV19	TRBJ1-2	CASSSDRGLGYGYTF